A selection of T cell receptor beta chains follows, all from one sample in a study of spatial heterogeneity in lung cancer. TCRdb re-called the 5' RACE reads through MiXCR, storing one row per CDR3 protein. The sample shows about 47,000 distinct CDR3 sequences, roughly 7.4% of them seen only once. Sequenced here: PBMCs, sampled at follow-up. The source is a female donor with early-stage non-small cell lung cancer. Each CDR3 is given with its conserved first and last residue. D genes are given only for firm matches. Only some rows state a clone size, as once, few, many or a class for expanded clones.

DNA: TGTGCCAGTAGTAGGGGACTAGCGGGGGCCTACGAGCAGTACTTC
CDR3: CASSRGLAGAYEQYF
size: -
V: TRBV19
J: TRBJ2-7
D: TRBD2

DNA: TGTGCCAGCAGGGCGGGACAGGGGCCTCAGCCCCAGCATTTT
CDR3: CASRAGQGPQPQHF
size: many
V: TRBV28
J: TRBJ1-5
D: TRBD1

DNA: TGTGCCAGCAGCTCGAGAGCAGGGACCGCTAATGAAAAACTGTTTTTT
CDR3: CASSSRAGTANEKLFF
size: few
V: TRBV5-8
J: TRBJ1-4
D: -

DNA: TGTGCCAGCAGCCTTCTTGGCAGGGAAATGTCTGAGCAGTACTTC
CDR3: CASSLLGREMSEQYF
size: many
V: TRBV7-2
J: TRBJ2-7
D: -

DNA: TGTGCCAGCAGTCCCCCGGGACTAGCGGGGGCCATTTACTTC
CDR3: CASSPPGLAGAIYF
size: many
V: TRBV6-5
J: TRBJ2-5
D: TRBD2

DNA: TGTGCCAGCAGCTTAACGAGGGATCAGCCCCAGCATTTT
CDR3: CASSLTRDQPQHF
size: many
V: TRBV11-2
J: TRBJ1-5
D: -

DNA: TGTGCCAGCAGGCGAGGGACAGGGGATTCACCCCTCCACTTT
CDR3: CASRRGTGDSPLHF
size: many
V: TRBV7-2
J: TRBJ1-6
D: TRBD1

DNA: TGTGCCAGCAGTCAGGGACCCGGAACCTACAATGAGCAGTTCTTC
CDR3: CASSQGPGTYNEQFF
size: few
V: TRBV6-5
J: TRBJ2-1
D: -

DNA: TGTGCCAGCAGTTTAGGGGGGGGGCCAGATACGCAGTATTTT
CDR3: CASSLGGGPDTQYF
size: many
V: TRBV28
J: TRBJ2-3
D: -

DNA: TGCGCCAGCAGCTTGATGGGGGCTCTCGTCTCGAACACTGAAGCTTTCTTT
CDR3: CASSLMGALVSNTEAFF
size: many
V: TRBV5-1
J: TRBJ1-1
D: -

DNA: TGCAGCGTTGAAATGAACACTGAAGCTTTCTTT
CDR3: CSVEMNTEAFF
size: many
V: TRBV29-1
J: TRBJ1-1
D: -

DNA: TGCGCCAGCAGCTTGGGACAGGGAAGCTACACCTTC
CDR3: CASSLGQGSYTF
size: many
V: TRBV5-1
J: TRBJ1-2
D: TRBD1

DNA: TGCAGTGCTAGCCTAACGAGAGGGGCAAAAGTTTTCCCCTCCGGCTACACCTTC
CDR3: CSASLTRGAKVFPSGYTF
size: -
V: TRBV20-1
J: TRBJ1-2
D: -

DNA: TGTGCCAGCAGTCGTGACAGGGACCAAGAAAAACTGTTTTTT
CDR3: CASSRDRDQEKLFF
size: many
V: TRBV6-5
J: TRBJ1-4
D: TRBD1

DNA: TGTGCCAGCAGCCGACTAGCGGAAACCGGGGAGCTGTTTTTT
CDR3: CASSRLAETGELFF
size: few
V: TRBV7-8
J: TRBJ2-2
D: TRBD2

DNA: TGCAGTGCTGTCCCCCTGGGTTTGGAGACCCAGTACTTC
CDR3: CSAVPLGLETQYF
size: many
V: TRBV20-1
J: TRBJ2-5
D: -

DNA: TGTGCCAGCAGCTTTAGTTACGGCCAGCGGGGGGAGTATGAGCAGTTCTTC
CDR3: CASSFSYGQRGEYEQFF
size: few
V: TRBV11-2
J: TRBJ2-1
D: TRBD2

DNA: TGTGCCAGCAGTGAAATCCTTATGAACACTGAAGCTTTCTTT
CDR3: CASSEILMNTEAFF
size: many
V: TRBV6-1
J: TRBJ1-1
D: -

DNA: TGTGCCAGCAGCTTAGGTCCGGCAGGGGGCCCGGGAGAGCAGTACTTC
CDR3: CASSLGPAGGPGEQYF
size: many
V: TRBV11-2
J: TRBJ2-7
D: TRBD1

DNA: TGCGCCAGCAGCGAAGGAAGCCCGGGTTACGCTTTCTTT
CDR3: CASSEGSPGYAFF
size: -
V: TRBV5-1
J: TRBJ1-1
D: -

DNA: TGCGCCAGCAGCTTAAACAGGGTGGAAGAGACCCAGTACTTC
CDR3: CASSLNRVEETQYF
size: -
V: TRBV5-1
J: TRBJ2-5
D: -

DNA: TGTGCCAGCAGCATGACAGGGTCCGCCTACAATGAGCAGTTCTTC
CDR3: CASSMTGSAYNEQFF
size: -
V: TRBV7-9
J: TRBJ2-1
D: TRBD1

DNA: TGCAGCGTTGGGGTAGGGGGCGAGGGAAACACCGGGGAGCTGTTTTTT
CDR3: CSVGVGGEGNTGELFF
size: -
V: TRBV29-1
J: TRBJ2-2
D: TRBD1

DNA: TGTGCCATCAGTGAGTCGATGGGGACAGGCGTCCCCTACGAGCAGTACTTC
CDR3: CAISESMGTGVPYEQYF
size: -
V: TRBV10-3
J: TRBJ2-7
D: TRBD1

DNA: TGTGCCAGCAGCCACGGAGAAACTAGCGGGGGATACACAGATACGCAGTATTTT
CDR3: CASSHGETSGGYTDTQYF
size: many
V: TRBV5-4
J: TRBJ2-3
D: TRBD2

DNA: TGTGCCACCAGTGATTTGGACCCTCTCCATAGCAATCAGCCCCAGCATTTT
CDR3: CATSDLDPLHSNQPQHF
size: few
V: TRBV24-1
J: TRBJ1-5
D: -

DNA: TGTGCCAGCAGCACCCCCCGGGCGAATGCAGAGACCCAGTACTTC
CDR3: CASSTPRANAETQYF
size: few
V: TRBV6-5
J: TRBJ2-5
D: -

DNA: TGTGCCAGCAGCTTAGAGGCGGGGGGCAGACTTAGCTACTCCTACGAGCAGTACTTC
CDR3: CASSLEAGGRLSYSYEQYF
size: many
V: TRBV7-2
J: TRBJ2-7
D: TRBD2

DNA: TGTGCCAGCAGTTACACTGGACTAGCGGGGGGAAATGAGCAGTTCTTC
CDR3: CASSYTGLAGGNEQFF
size: -
V: TRBV6-5
J: TRBJ2-1
D: TRBD2

DNA: TGTGCCATCAGTGATATTGGGAGGCAGGCCTCCTACGAGCAGTACTTC
CDR3: CAISDIGRQASYEQYF
size: -
V: TRBV10-3
J: TRBJ2-7
D: -

DNA: TGTGCCAGCTCACCCTCGCGCCGGGCTGGGGAGCAGTTCTTC
CDR3: CASSPSRRAGEQFF
size: many
V: TRBV18
J: TRBJ2-1
D: -

DNA: TGTGCCAGCAGCCAAGTCCCGGGCCTTACCTTTAGCGCTGAAGCTTTCTTT
CDR3: CASSQVPGLTFSAEAFF
size: -
V: TRBV14
J: TRBJ1-1
D: -

DNA: TGTGCCAGCAGCCCTAGACAGGGGAAGATAGAGACCCAGTACTTC
CDR3: CASSPRQGKIETQYF
size: many
V: TRBV7-3
J: TRBJ2-5
D: TRBD1

DNA: TGTGCCAGTAGCACTCCCGGGCTGGACTATGGCTACACCTTC
CDR3: CASSTPGLDYGYTF
size: -
V: TRBV19
J: TRBJ1-2
D: -

DNA: TGTGCCAGCAGCGCTGAAAACGAGCAGTACTTC
CDR3: CASSAENEQYF
size: -
V: TRBV7-9
J: TRBJ2-7
D: -

DNA: TGTGCCACCAGCGGCACAGATACGCAGTATTTT
CDR3: CATSGTDTQYF
size: few
V: TRBV24-1
J: TRBJ2-3
D: -

DNA: TGCGCCAGCAGTCCGTCCGGGACACTGGGCTACAATGAGCAGTTCTTC
CDR3: CASSPSGTLGYNEQFF
size: many
V: TRBV10-1
J: TRBJ2-1
D: -

DNA: TGTGCCAGCAGTAGCCCGGGGGACAGGGGATACAATGAGCAGTTCTTC
CDR3: CASSSPGDRGYNEQFF
size: many
V: TRBV28
J: TRBJ2-1
D: TRBD1

DNA: TGTGCCAGCAGCTTGTGGCAGGAAGAGACCCAGTACTTC
CDR3: CASSLWQEETQYF
size: -
V: TRBV5-6
J: TRBJ2-5
D: -

DNA: TGCAGTGCTAGAGTACGGGCAGGGATCGGCTACAATGAGCAGTTCTTC
CDR3: CSARVRAGIGYNEQFF
size: few
V: TRBV20-1
J: TRBJ2-1
D: -

DNA: TGTGCCACCAGTGGCCCGATGAAAGGGCCCCAGCATTTT
CDR3: CATSGPMKGPQHF
size: -
V: TRBV24-1
J: TRBJ1-5
D: -

DNA: TGCGCCAGCAGCCTCTTACCTGGGGGTCCGGAGCAGTACTTC
CDR3: CASSLLPGGPEQYF
size: few
V: TRBV4-1
J: TRBJ2-7
D: -

DNA: TGTGCCACCAGTGATTCCCGGACAGTCCAAGAGACCCAGTACTTC
CDR3: CATSDSRTVQETQYF
size: -
V: TRBV24-1
J: TRBJ2-5
D: -

DNA: TGTGCCAGCACCAGACTACAGGGGAGTAACGAGCAGTACTTC
CDR3: CASTRLQGSNEQYF
size: -
V: TRBV11-2
J: TRBJ2-7
D: TRBD1

DNA: TGTGCCAGCAGTTCGACCGCAGATACGCAGTATTTT
CDR3: CASSSTADTQYF
size: -
V: TRBV27
J: TRBJ2-3
D: -

DNA: TGCGCCAGCAGCTCCCAGCGGGGGCGGACCGGGGAGCTGTTTTTT
CDR3: CASSSQRGRTGELFF
size: few
V: TRBV4-3
J: TRBJ2-2
D: TRBD2

DNA: TGTGCCAGCAGCGGTCGAGAGGGCCGGTCGGTTTCAGATACGCAGTATTTT
CDR3: CASSGREGRSVSDTQYF
size: few
V: TRBV5-4
J: TRBJ2-3
D: -

DNA: TGTGCCAGCAGCCTGGTACCCCAGGTCGGGCGGGCTGAAGCTTTCTTT
CDR3: CASSLVPQVGRAEAFF
size: few
V: TRBV3-1
J: TRBJ1-1
D: -

DNA: TGTGCCAGCAGCTTAGCCCTAGGCGTCGGAAAGAAGGGGGCCAACGTCCTGACTTTC
CDR3: CASSLALGVGKKGANVLTF
size: few
V: TRBV11-2
J: TRBJ2-6
D: -

DNA: TGTGCCATCAGGAGGGGACAGGAGGAGCCCCAGCATTTT
CDR3: CAIRRGQEEPQHF
size: -
V: TRBV10-3
J: TRBJ1-5
D: TRBD1

DNA: TGTGCCAGCAGCCTCGGCTCAACAGGGCCCCGGGAGACCCAGTACTTC
CDR3: CASSLGSTGPRETQYF
size: few
V: TRBV11-3
J: TRBJ2-5
D: -

DNA: TGCGCCAGCAGCTTGAGGGTCAGCTCCTACAATGAGCAGTTCTTC
CDR3: CASSLRVSSYNEQFF
size: -
V: TRBV5-1
J: TRBJ2-1
D: -

DNA: TGTGCCAGCAGCTTAATCCAGGGCAGGGTCGCCGGGGAGCTGTTTTTT
CDR3: CASSLIQGRVAGELFF
size: many
V: TRBV11-2
J: TRBJ2-2
D: -

DNA: TGTGCCAGCAGTGTCCGACAGGGAGTCTACGAGCAGTACTTC
CDR3: CASSVRQGVYEQYF
size: few
V: TRBV2
J: TRBJ2-7
D: TRBD1

DNA: TGTGCCAGCAGTACAGGGGGCCTCTCCTACGAGCAGTACTTC
CDR3: CASSTGGLSYEQYF
size: many
V: TRBV28
J: TRBJ2-7
D: TRBD1

DNA: TGTGCCAGCAGCCGGGGACTAGCGGGGCCAGATACGCAGTATTTT
CDR3: CASSRGLAGPDTQYF
size: -
V: TRBV5-6
J: TRBJ2-3
D: TRBD2

DNA: TGTGCCAGCAGTCGCGGGGGGGCCTCAGGAGATACGCAGTATTTT
CDR3: CASSRGGASGDTQYF
size: -
V: TRBV13
J: TRBJ2-3
D: TRBD2

DNA: TGTGCCAGCAGCCCCGAGGGCGAGCAGTACTTC
CDR3: CASSPEGEQYF
size: -
V: TRBV5-5
J: TRBJ2-7
D: -

DNA: TGCGCCAGCGCCTTTCTAGCGGGGAACACAGATACGCAGTATTTT
CDR3: CASAFLAGNTDTQYF
size: few
V: TRBV5-1
J: TRBJ2-3
D: TRBD2